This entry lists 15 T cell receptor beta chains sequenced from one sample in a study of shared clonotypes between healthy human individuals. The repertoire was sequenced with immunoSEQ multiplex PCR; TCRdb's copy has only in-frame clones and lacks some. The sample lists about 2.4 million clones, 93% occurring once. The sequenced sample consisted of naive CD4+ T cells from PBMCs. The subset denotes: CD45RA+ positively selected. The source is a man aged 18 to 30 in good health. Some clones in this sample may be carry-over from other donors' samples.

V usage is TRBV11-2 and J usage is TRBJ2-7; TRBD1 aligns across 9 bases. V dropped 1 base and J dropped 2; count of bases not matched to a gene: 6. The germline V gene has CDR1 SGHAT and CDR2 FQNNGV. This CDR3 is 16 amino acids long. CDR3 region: CASSLVSGQGTYEQYF. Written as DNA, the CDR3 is TGTGCCAGCAGCTTAGTATCTGGACAGGGGACCTACGAGCAGTACTTC.

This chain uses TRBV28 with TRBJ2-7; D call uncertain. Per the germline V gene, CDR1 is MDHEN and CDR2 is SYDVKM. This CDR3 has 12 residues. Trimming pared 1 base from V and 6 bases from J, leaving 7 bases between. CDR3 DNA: TGTGCCAGCAGTTTATCCAATGTCGAGCAGTACTTC. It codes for CASSLSNVEQYF.

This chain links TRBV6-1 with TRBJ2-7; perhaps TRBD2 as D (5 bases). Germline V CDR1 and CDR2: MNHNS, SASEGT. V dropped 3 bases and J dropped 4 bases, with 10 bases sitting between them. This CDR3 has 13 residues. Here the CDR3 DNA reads TGTGCCAGCAGTGAGTTCCGGGGATACGAGCAGTACTTC. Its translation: CASSEFRGYEQYF.

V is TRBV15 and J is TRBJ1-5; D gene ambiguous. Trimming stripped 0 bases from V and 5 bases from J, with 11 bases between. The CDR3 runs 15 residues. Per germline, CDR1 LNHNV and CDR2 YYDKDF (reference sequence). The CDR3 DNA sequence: TGTGCCACCAGCAGAGATGAACGATCGGATCAGCCCCAGCATTTT. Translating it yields CATSRDERSDQPQHF.

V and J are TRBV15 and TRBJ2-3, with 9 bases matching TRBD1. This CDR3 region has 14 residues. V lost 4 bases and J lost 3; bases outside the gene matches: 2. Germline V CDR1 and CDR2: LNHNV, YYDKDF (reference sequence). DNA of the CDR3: TGTGCCACCAGCATCGGGACAGGGACAGATACGCAGTATTTT. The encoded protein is CATSIGTGTDTQYF.

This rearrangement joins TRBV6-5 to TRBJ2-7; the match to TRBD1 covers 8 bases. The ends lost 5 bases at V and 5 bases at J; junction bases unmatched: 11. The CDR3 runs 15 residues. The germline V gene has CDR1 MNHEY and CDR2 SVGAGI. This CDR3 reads CASSPIWTGLHEQYF. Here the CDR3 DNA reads TGTGCCAGCAGTCCTATATGGACAGGGCTCCACGAGCAGTACTTC.

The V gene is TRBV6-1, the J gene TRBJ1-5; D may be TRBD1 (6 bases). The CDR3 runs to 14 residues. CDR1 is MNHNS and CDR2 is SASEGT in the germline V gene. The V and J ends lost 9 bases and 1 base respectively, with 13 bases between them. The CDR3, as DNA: TGTGCCAGAGGGGTCACAGGGAGCAATCAGCCCCAGCATTTT. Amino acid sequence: CARGVTGSNQPQHF.

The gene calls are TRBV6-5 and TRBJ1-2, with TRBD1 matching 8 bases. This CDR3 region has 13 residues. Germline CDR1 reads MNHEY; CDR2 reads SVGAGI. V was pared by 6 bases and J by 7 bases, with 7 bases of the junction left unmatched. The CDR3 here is CASRHGTGTGYTF. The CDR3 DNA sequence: TGTGCCAGCAGACACGGGACAGGAACTGGCTACACCTTC.

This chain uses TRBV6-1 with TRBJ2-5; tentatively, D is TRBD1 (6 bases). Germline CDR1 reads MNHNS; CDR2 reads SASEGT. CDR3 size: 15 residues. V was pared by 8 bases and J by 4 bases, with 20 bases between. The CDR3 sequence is CASWYAGVVGETQYF. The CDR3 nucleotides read TGTGCCAGCTGGTATGCAGGGGTGGTTGGAGAGACCCAGTACTTC.

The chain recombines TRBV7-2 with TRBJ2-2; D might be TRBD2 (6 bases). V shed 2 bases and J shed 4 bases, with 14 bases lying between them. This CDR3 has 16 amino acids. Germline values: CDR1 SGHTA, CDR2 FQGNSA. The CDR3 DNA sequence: TGTGCCAGCAGCTTATACGGGAAAGCGGGCACCGGGGAGCTGTTTTTT. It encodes CASSLYGKAGTGELFF.

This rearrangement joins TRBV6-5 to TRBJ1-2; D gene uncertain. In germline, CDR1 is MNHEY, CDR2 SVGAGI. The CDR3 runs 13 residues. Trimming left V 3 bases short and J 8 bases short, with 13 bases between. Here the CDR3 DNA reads TGTGCCAGCAGTTATGACTATCGATCGGGCTACACCTTC. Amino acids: CASSYDYRSGYTF.

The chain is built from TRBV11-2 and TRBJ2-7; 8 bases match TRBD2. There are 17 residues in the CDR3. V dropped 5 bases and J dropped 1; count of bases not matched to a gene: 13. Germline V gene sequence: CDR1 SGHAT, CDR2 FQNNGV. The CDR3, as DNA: TGTGCCAGCAGCCCGCTGAGATGGGCGGGAGGTTCCTACGAGCAGTACTTC. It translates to CASSPLRWAGGSYEQYF.

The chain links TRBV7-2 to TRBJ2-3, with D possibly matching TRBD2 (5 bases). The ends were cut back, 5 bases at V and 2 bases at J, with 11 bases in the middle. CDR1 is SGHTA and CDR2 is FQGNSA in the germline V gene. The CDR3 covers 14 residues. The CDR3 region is CASSPSRVTDTQYF. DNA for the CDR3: TGTGCCAGCAGCCCTTCGCGGGTCACAGATACGCAGTATTTT.

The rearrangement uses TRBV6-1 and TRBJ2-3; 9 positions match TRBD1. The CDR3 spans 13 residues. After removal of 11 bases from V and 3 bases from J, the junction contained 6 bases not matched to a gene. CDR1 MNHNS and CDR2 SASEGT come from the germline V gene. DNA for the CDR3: TGTGCCTATAGACAGGGGGGAACAGATACGCAGTATTTT. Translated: CAYRQGGTDTQYF.

The CDR3 DNA reads TGTGCCAGCAGTTACTCGAGGATGTCCGAGCAGTTCTTC. Translated: CASSYSRMSEQFF. The rearrangement uses TRBV6-5 and TRBJ2-1; D gene ambiguous. V shed 0 bases and J shed 10 bases, with 10 bases lying between them. This CDR3 is built from 13 residues. Germline loops: CDR1 MNHEY, CDR2 SVGAGI.